This T cell receptor beta chain was observed in a study of blood T cell repertoires in COVID-19. Study information: COVID-19 samples collected from the United States, Italy and Spain covered acute and convalescent phases.

Clones were sequenced by immunoSEQ multiplex PCR, and TCRdb holds only the in-frame ones, with some missing. The sample lists over 120,000 clones, approximately 89% occurring once. Sequencing used peripheral blood. The sequence derives from a human donor in a cohort sampled during active COVID-19.

In DNA form, the CDR3 reads TGTGCCAGCAGCTTTACCGGGACAGGTGTCAGCTCCTACGAGCAGTACTTC. Amino acids: CASSFTGTGVSSYEQYF. The rearrangement links TRBV7-2 to TRBJ2-7; 8 nucleotides line up with TRBD1. V lost 3 bases to trimming and J lost 0 bases; unmatched junction nucleotides: 10. In germline, CDR1 is SGHTA, CDR2 FQGNSA. CDR3 length equals 17 residues. The variable domain in full, with the rest retrieved from reference TRBV7-2 and TRBJ2-7, is GAGVSQSPSNKVTEKGKDVELRCDPISGHTALYWYRQSLGQGLEFLIYFQGNSAPDKSGLPSDRFSAERTGGSVSTLTIQRTQQEDSAVYLCASSFTGTGVSSYEQYFGPGTRLTVT.